This entry is about one T cell receptor beta chain. One junction end does not reproduce the germline sequence, and a read error may be involved. These data originate in a study of tumor-infiltrating lymphocytes in primary liver carcinoma. CDR3 size: 16 residues. Germline V gene data show CDR1 as SGHAT and CDR2 as FQNNGV. Starting material for RNA and DNA co-extraction consisted of roughly 17-31 mg of unsorted bulk tissue. Surgeons treated the primary liver carcinoma of the patients by surgical resection. The input was about 500 ng total RNA; TCR beta cDNA was made from it with a constant-region primer. What produced the TCR beta libraries was three nested multiplex PCR rounds using slightly modified ARM-PCR. In the first two PCR rounds, TRBV1-TRBV30 forward primers were paired with a C-beta reverse primer, and each round lasted about 10 cycles. TCRdb analysed the multiplex PCR reads with MiXCR anew, one entry per CDR3 protein. The table has 95,000 to 100,000 distinct CDR3 sequences, about 70% seen once.

Sequenced input: liver tumor tissue from sampling region 2. Subset indicated: tumor region T2, inferior pole. This sequence originates from a woman between 55 and 75 years old with primary liver carcinoma and hepatitis B virus infection. V is TRBV11-2 and J is TRBJ2-7; 8 nucleotides line up with TRBD2. The CDR3 is CGSTTPGREARGVQYF. In DNA form, the CDR3 reads TGTGGCAGCACGACTCCCGGGCGGGAGGCAAGGGGGGTGCAGTACTTC.